The 2 T cell receptor beta chains below come from one sample, sequenced in a study of blood T cell repertoires in COVID-19. Clones were read by immunoSEQ multiplex PCR, and TCRdb kept only the in-frame ones, dropping some. Seen here are some 150,000 clones, under 85% observed once, and the top ten hold about 1.6%. Sequenced sample: peripheral blood. Receptors originate from a human donor in a cohort sampled during active COVID-19.

This clone was observed a few times. The CDR3 DNA follows: TGTGCCAGCAGCTTAGGTGGGACAGGGCCCTACGAGCAGTACTTC. It specifies CASSLGGTGPYEQYF. V usage is TRBV7-8 and J usage is TRBJ2-7; 9 nucleotides line up with TRBD1. The CDR3 length is 15 residues. CDR1 is SGHVS and CDR2 is FQNEAQ in the germline V gene. V dropped 1 base and J dropped 2; count of bases not matched to a gene: 3.

This chain uses TRBV21-1 with TRBJ2-7; the table's D call of TRBD2 was not tested on the DNA. TRBV21-1 is a pseudogene. The CDR3 runs 15 residues. DNA of the CDR3: TGTGCCAGCAGCAAAGCGATACGGGAGGGGTACGAGCAGTACTTC. Its translation is CASSKAIREGYEQYF.